This TCR beta chain is from a study of blood T cell repertoires in COVID-19. Study information: Collection of acute and convalescent COVID-19 samples took place in the United States, Italy and Spain. PBMCs, B-cell-depleted T cells, or T cells provided the cDNA or gDNA that made up the material.

Original handling: By means of reference gene primer amplification, nucleated cell counts were estimated. TCRdb keeps only in-frame clones here, not all; method: immunoSEQ multiplex PCR. V and J calls and clone size are given by that table; D and trimming were obtained from the DNA. In the table there are about 100,000 clones, roughly 84% of which are singletons. CDR3 length: 16 residues. Germline V CDR1 and CDR2: SGHNT, YENEEA. J gave up 7 bases and V 3 bases, and 10 bases lay outside the gene matches. The receptor was isolated from a woman of 80 years or more with acute or convalescent COVID-19. The chain couples TRBV11-3 to TRBJ2-1, with 9 bases identical to TRBD2. The specimen was peripheral blood. The CDR3 sequence: CASSLAGGPGTNEQFF. CDR3 sequence (DNA): TGTGCCAGCAGCTTGGCGGGAGGGCCGGGTACGAATGAGCAGTTCTTC.